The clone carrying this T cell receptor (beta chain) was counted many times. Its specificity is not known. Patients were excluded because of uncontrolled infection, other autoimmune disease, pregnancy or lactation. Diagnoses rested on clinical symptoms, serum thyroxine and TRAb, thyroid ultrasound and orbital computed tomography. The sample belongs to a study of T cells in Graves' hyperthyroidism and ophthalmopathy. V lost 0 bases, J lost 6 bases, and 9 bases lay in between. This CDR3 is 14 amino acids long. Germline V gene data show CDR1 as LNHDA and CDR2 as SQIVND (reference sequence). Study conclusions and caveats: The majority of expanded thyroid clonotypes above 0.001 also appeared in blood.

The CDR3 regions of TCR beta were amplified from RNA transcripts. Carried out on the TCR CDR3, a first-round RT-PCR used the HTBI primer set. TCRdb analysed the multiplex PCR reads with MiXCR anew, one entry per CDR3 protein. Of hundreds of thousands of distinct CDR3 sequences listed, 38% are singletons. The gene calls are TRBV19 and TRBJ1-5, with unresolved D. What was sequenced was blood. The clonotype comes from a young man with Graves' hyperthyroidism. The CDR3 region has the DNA TGTGCCAGTAGTATAGATGGAGGCCCTCAGCCCCAGCATTTT. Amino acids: CASSIDGGPQPQHF.